This T cell receptor (beta chain) was captured by sequencing in a study of monozygotic twins with inflammatory bowel disease. Germline CDR1 reads SQVTM; CDR2 reads ANQGSEA. The length of the CDR3 is 13 residues. Note on this clonotype: The target antigen is unknown.

Study conclusions and caveats: The data did not back a single strong IBD-associated clonotype or signal. Cells of different T cell subtypes could not be told apart. Reduced clonotype sharing with other individuals was observed in IBD patients relative to healthy twins, especially with disease activity.

Eight distinct reactions (per sample) were used to make the cDNA. After re-calling the 5' RACE reads, TCRdb lists one entry per CDR3 protein, DNA absent. The sample data list more than 350,000 distinct CDR3 sequences. Sequencing used blood. The gene calls are TRBV29-1 and TRBJ1-5. The source is a human donor with ulcerative colitis or Crohn's disease, or a healthy co-twin of an affected twin (not recorded which). The CDR3 loop reads CSVRENSNQPQHF.